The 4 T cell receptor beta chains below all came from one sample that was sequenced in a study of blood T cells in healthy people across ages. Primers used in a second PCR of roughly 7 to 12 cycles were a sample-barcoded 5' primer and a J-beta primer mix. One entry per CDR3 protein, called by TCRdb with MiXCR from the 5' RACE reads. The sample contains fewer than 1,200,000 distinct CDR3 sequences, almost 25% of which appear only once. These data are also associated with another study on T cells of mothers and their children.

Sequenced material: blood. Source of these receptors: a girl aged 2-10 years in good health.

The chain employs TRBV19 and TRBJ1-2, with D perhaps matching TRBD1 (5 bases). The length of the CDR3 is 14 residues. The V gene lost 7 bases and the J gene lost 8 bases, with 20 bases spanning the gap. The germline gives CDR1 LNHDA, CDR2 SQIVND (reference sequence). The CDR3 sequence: CASTTLLDKEGYTF. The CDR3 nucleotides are TGTGCCAGTACCACTTTACTGGACAAGGAAGGCTACACCTTC.

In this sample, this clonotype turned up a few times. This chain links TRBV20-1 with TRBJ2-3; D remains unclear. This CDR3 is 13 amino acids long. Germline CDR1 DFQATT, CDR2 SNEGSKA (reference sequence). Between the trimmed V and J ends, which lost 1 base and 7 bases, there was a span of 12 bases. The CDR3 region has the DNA TGCAGTGCTAGAGGCCGGACGTCGAATACGCAGTATTTT. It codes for CSARGRTSNTQYF.

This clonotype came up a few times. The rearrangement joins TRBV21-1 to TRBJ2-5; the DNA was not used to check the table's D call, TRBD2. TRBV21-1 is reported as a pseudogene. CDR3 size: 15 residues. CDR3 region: CASSKGSGSNETQYF. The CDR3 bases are TGTGCCAGCAGCAAAGGGAGTGGGAGTAATGAGACCCAGTACTTC.

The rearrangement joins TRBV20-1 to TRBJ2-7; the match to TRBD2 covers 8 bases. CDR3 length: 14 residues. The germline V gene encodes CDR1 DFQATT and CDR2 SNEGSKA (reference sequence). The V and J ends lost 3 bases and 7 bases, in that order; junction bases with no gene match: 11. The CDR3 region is CSARGLVGFGEQYF. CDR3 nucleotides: TGCAGTGCTAGGGGACTAGTCGGCTTTGGTGAGCAGTACTTC.